This TCR beta chain is from a study of blood T cell repertoires in COVID-19. Study overall: From T cells, B-cell-depleted T cells, or PBMCs came the material, which was cDNA or gDNA.

The method was immunoSEQ multiplex PCR; TCRdb's version includes in-frame clones alone and lacks a portion of them. The data hold around 200,000 clones, with 85% observed a single time. As for this clone: At one of its ends the junction is not consistent with the germline gene, which may arise from a read error.

Study members were between about 18 and 100 years old and lived in roughly 24 US regions. Clinical history as reported by participants underpinned cohort assignment. Symptom resolution, clearance, or two negative PCRs marked the recovered donors of Cohort 3. The CDR3 runs to 14 residues. The V gene's germline CDR1 is MNHEY and CDR2 SVGEGT. This sequence originates from a man in his forties or fifties who had recovered from COVID-19. Sequenced: PBMCs or T cells enriched from blood (not recorded which). The chain is built from TRBV6-2 or TRBV6-3 and TRBJ2-7, with D perhaps TRBD1 (7 bases). The CDR3 reads CASSHGGGASVGDF. The CDR3, as DNA: TGTGCCAGCAGCCACGGAGGGGGCGCGTCGGTAGGGGACTTC.